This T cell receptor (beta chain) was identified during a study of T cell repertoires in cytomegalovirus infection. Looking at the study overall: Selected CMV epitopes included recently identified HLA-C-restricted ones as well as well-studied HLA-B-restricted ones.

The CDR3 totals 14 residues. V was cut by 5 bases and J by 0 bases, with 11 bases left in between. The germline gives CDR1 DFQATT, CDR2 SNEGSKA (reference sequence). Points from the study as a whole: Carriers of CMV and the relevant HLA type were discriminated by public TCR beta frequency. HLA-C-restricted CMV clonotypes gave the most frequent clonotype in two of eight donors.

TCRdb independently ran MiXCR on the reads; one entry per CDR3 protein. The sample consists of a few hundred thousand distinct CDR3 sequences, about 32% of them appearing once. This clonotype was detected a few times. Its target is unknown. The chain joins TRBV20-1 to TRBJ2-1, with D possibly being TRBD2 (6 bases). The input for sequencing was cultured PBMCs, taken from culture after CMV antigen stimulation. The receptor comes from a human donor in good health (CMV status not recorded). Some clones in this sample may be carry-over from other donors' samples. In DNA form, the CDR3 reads TGCAGTGCTTGCCGGGGGAGCTCCTACAATGAGCAGTTCTTC. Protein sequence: CSACRGSSYNEQFF.